Here is one TCR beta chain with its context. The data were obtained in a study of blood T cell repertoires in COVID-19. Study information: COVID-19 samples, acute and convalescent, were from the United States, Italy and Spain. Sources were T cells, B-cell-depleted T cells, or PBMCs; the material itself was cDNA or gDNA.

Per the study methods: Reference gene primer amplification in the assay estimated nucleated cell counts. Clones were sequenced by immunoSEQ multiplex PCR, and TCRdb holds only the in-frame ones, with some missing. That table gives V, J and clone size, and the DNA gave D and trimming. Of roughly 140,000 clones listed, approximately 91% are singletons. The specimen sequenced was peripheral blood. The clonotype originates from a woman in her sixties or seventies with acute or convalescent COVID-19.

CDR3 DNA: TGTGCCAGCAGCTTAGCGCGGACTAGCGGGGGTACCTACAATGAGCAGTTCTTC. This codes for CASSLARTSGGTYNEQFF. This chain connects TRBV7-8 to TRBJ2-1, with TRBD2 matching over 13 bases. This CDR3 comprises 18 residues. Germline values: CDR1 SGHVS, CDR2 FQNEAQ. The J segment lost 2 bases and the V segment lost 0 bases, leaving 4 bases of the junction unmatched.